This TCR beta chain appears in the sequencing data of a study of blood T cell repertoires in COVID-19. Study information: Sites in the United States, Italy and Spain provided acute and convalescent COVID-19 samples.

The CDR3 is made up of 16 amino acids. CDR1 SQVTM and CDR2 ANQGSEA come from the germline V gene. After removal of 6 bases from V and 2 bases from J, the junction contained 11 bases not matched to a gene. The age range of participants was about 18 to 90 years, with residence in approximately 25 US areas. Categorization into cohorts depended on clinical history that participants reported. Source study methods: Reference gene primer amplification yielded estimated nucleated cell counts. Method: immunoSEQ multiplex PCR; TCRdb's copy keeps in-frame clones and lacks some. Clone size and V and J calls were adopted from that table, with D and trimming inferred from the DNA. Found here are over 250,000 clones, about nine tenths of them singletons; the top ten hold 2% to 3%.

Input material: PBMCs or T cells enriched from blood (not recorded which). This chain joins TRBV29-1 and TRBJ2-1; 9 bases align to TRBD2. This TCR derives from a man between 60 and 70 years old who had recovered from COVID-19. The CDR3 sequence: CSVETKGLAAYNEQFF. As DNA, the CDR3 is TGCAGCGTAGAAACTAAGGGACTAGCAGCCTACAATGAGCAGTTCTTC.